One T cell receptor (beta chain) is described in this entry. The data stem from a study of regulatory T cells in long-lasting Graves disease. For TCR beta, libraries came from iRepertoire HTBI primers and Arm-PCR of CDR3 regions. TCRdb fed the multiplex PCR reads into MiXCR, producing one record per CDR3 protein. The sample records 400,000 to 500,000 distinct CDR3 sequences, roughly 21% being singletons. CDR1 MGHRA and CDR2 YSYEKL come from the germline V gene. Trimming removed 1 base at V and 7 bases at J, with 16 bases between. This CDR3 region has 15 residues. Stated time point: persistent/refractory GD, antithyroid drugs over 5 years with positive TRAb. Researchers made the TCR library from RNA that was extracted from PBMCs.

The chain combines TRBV4-1 with TRBJ1-2; no firm D call. The receptor was isolated from a female donor with Graves disease. The input for sequencing was peripheral blood mononuclear cells (PBMCs), taken when the disease was refractory, from a patient treated with antithyroid drugs. The CDR3 region has the DNA TGCGCCAGCAGCCAAGGCACAGAGCGCCGATCTGGCTACACCTTC. Its protein is CASSQGTERRSGYTF.